This T cell receptor (beta chain) was found in a study of blood T cell repertoires in COVID-19. V shed 0 bases and J 9 bases; nucleotides not matched to a gene: 7. This CDR3 is built from 16 residues. The germline V gene has CDR1 SGHDT and CDR2 YYEEEE. Original data processing: Estimation of nucleated cell counts was performed using reference gene primer amplification. TCRdb's table, derived via immunoSEQ multiplex PCR, lists solely in-frame clones and lacks some. From that table come the V and J calls and clone size; the DNA was used to work out D and trimming. The sample consists of 210,000 or so clones, 89% of them appearing once.

The gene calls are TRBV5-6 and TRBJ2-1; 12 bases are a match to TRBD1. The TCR sequence derives from a man in his forties with acute or convalescent COVID-19. The sample comprised peripheral blood. The CDR3 DNA reads TGTGCCAGCAGCTTGGTGGGACAGGGGGCCAAGGGTGAGCAGTTCTTC. Protein sequence: CASSLVGQGAKGEQFF.